The T cell receptor (beta chain) described here comes from a study of PD-1 blockade in classical Hodgkin lymphoma. General observations from the study: Patients who responded completely had about the same baseline diversity as newly diagnosed patients.

TCRdb's table, derived via immunoSEQ multiplex PCR, lists solely in-frame clones and lacks some. The sample records approximately 79,000 clones, about nine tenths being singletons. Germline V CDR1 and CDR2: SGHNT, YYREEE (reference sequence). This CDR3 region has 13 residues. V shed 1 base and J shed 8 bases, with 10 bases lying between them. Each patient experienced a relapse that followed autologous stem cell transplantation, and brentuximab vedotin exposure varied. Complete response, partial response or progressive disease was recorded as best response. As to this clone: Its target is unknown.

The material was peripheral blood mononuclear cells (PBMCs), obtained before the second cycle of nivolumab. This rearrangement joins TRBV5-4 to TRBJ2-1; weak D call: TRBD2 (7 bases). This TCR came from a human donor with classical Hodgkin lymphoma. CDR3 coding DNA: TGTGCCAGCAGCTTGTCGGGGGGCGATGAGCAGTTCTTC. Its translation: CASSLSGGDEQFF.